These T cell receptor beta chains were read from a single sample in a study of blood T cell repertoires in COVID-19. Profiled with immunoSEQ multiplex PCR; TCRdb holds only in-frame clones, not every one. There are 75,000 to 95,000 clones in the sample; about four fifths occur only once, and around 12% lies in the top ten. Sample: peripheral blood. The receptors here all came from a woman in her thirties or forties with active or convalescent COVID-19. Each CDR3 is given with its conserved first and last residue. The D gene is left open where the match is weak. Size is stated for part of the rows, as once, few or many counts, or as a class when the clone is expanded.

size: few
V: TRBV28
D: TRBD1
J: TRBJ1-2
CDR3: CASSSPGQGENGYTF
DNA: TGTGCCAGCAGTTCCCCCGGACAGGGAGAGAATGGCTACACCTTC

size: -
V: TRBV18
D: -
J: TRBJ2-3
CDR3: CASSPQSRDTQYF
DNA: TGTGCCAGCTCACCCCAAAGTAGAGATACGCAGTATTTT

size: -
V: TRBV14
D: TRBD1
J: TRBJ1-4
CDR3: CASSQGVRQGANEKLFF
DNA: TGTGCCAGCAGCCAAGGGGTCCGACAGGGGGCTAATGAAAAACTGTTTTTT

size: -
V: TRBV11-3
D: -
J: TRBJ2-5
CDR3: CASSGAQETQYF
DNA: TGTGCCAGCAGCGGGGCCCAAGAGACCCAGTACTTC

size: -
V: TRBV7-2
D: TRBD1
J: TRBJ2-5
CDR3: CASSLWDRQETQYF
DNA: TGTGCCAGCAGCTTATGGGACAGACAAGAGACCCAGTACTTC

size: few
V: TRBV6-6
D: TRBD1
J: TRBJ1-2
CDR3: CASSPGTGGFYGYTF
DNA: TGTGCCAGCAGTCCTGGGACAGGGGGCTTCTATGGCTACACCTTC

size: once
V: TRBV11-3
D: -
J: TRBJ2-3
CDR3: CASSLEGYTQYF
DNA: TGTGCCAGCAGCTTGGAGGGGTATACGCAGTATTTT

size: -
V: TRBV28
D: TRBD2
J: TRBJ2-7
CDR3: CASSSPGGSFYEQYF
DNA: TGTGCCAGCTCCTCACCGGGAGGGTCCTTCTACGAGCAGTACTTC

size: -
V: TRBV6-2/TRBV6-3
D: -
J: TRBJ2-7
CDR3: CASSTGQVVYEQYF
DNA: TGTGCCAGCAGCACGGGACAAGTTGTCTACGAGCAGTACTTC

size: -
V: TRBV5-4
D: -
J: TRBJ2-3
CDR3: CASSSNTDTQYF
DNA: TGTGCCAGCAGCTCAAACACAGATACGCAGTATTTT

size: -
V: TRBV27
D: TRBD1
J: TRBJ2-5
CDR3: CASSWGQGQETQYF
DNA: TGTGCCAGCAGTTGGGGACAGGGACAAGAGACCCAGTACTTC

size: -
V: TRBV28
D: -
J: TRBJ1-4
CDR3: CASKQALAGNEKLFF
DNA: TGTGCCAGCAAGCAGGCACTAGCGGGGAATGAAAAACTGTTTTTT

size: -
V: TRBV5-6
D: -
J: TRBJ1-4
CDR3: CASSFGQNEKLFF
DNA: TGTGCCAGCAGCTTTGGTCAGAATGAAAAACTGTTTTTT

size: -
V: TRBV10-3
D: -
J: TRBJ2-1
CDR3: CAIGTTGGYNEQFF
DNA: TGTGCCATAGGGACCACCGGGGGCTACAATGAGCAGTTCTTC

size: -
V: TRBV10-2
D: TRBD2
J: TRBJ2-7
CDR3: CASKLGLASYEQYF
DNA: TGCGCCAGCAAACTGGGACTAGCGTCGTACGAGCAGTACTTC

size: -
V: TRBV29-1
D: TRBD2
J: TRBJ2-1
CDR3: CSGARTSGGAGGLYNEQFF
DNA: TGCAGCGGGGCCCGGACTAGCGGGGGGGCTGGGGGTCTTTACAATGAGCAGTTCTTC

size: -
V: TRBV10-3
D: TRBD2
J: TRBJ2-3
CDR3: CAISEGTSGRAVEDTQYF
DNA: TGTGCCATCAGTGAGGGGACTAGCGGGAGGGCCGTTGAAGATACGCAGTATTTT

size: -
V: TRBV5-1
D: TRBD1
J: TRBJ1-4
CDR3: CASVPGEPGQHEKLFF
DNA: TGCGCCAGCGTCCCGGGTGAACCGGGACAGCATGAAAAACTGTTTTTT